The present T cell receptor beta chain was sequenced within a study of T cells after yellow fever vaccination. They built TCR cDNA with 5'RACE template switching, a step that put in a universal primer site and UMIs. One entry per CDR3 protein, called by TCRdb with MiXCR from the 5' RACE reads. This table holds around 310,000 distinct CDR3 sequences, about 4.5% found once. Study-level results: Booster samples showed a return of most primary-vaccination clones (roughly 96% CD4, 70% to 90% CD8).

The CDR3 runs 17 residues. CDR1 is SGHKS and CDR2 is YYEKEE in the germline V gene (reference sequence). The V and J ends lost 4 bases and 3 bases, in that order; junction bases with no gene match: 14. Notes on this clonotype: Its antigen is undetermined.

This receptor was identified in a man aged 18 to 30 who received the YFV17D yellow fever vaccine. This material consisted of PBMCs, taken 15 days after the yellow fever booster vaccination. The chain joins TRBV5-5 to TRBJ1-2; 8 bases align to TRBD1. CDR3 loop: CASSPPPGQDSHYGYTF. DNA of the CDR3: TGTGCCAGCAGCCCCCCGCCGGGACAGGACTCTCACTATGGCTACACCTTC. The full variable domain, in which reference TRBV5-5 and TRBJ1-2 provide the parts outside the CDR3, is DAGVTQSPTHLIKTRGQQVTLRCSPISGHKSVSWYQQVLGQGPQFIFQYYEKEERGRGNFPDRFSARQFPNYSSELNVNALLLGDSALYLCASSPPPGQDSHYGYTFGSGTRLTVV.